The entry below gives a single T cell receptor beta chain sequence along with its context. The CDR3 contains 14 residues. Germline V gene lookup returns CDR1 GTSNPN and CDR2 SVGIG (reference sequence). Between the trimmed V and J ends, which lost 5 bases and 0 bases, there was a span of 14 bases. From the PCR reads, TCRdb re-called clones with MiXCR. The table lists about 20,000 clones, approximately 15% of them singletons. The data were taken from a study of metastatic and nonmetastatic thyroid tumors. Study overall: From malignant and benign thyroid patients, repertoires in blood and in tumor or nodule tissue were compared.

No treatment of any kind had been given to any patient before thyroid surgery. The source material was tumor tissue. The source of this sequence is a female donor with papillary thyroid cancer or a benign thyroid nodule (not recorded which). Some clones in this sample may be carry-over from other donors' samples. The gene calls are TRBV30 and TRBJ2-7; D may correspond to TRBD1 or TRBD2 (5 bases each). The CDR3 region has the DNA TGTGCCTGGGGGGACGAGCGGACCTCCTACGAGCAGTACTTC. Amino acid sequence: CAWGDERTSYEQYF.